This TCR beta chain was identified during a study of blood T cells in healthy people across ages. A sample-barcoded 5' primer and a J-beta primer mix were used in a second PCR of roughly 7 to 12 cycles. Every sample returned 2.5 million or more CDR3-containing paired-end reads. TCRdb called the 5' RACE reads again in MiXCR, with one record for every CDR3 protein. Of about 800,000 distinct CDR3 sequences listed, around 25% are singletons. In this sample, this clonotype turned up many times. This CDR3 is built from 16 residues. V lost 7 bases to trimming and J lost 0 bases; unmatched junction nucleotides: 6. Germline loops: CDR1 SNHLY, CDR2 FYNNEI. The same sample was also used in a study of T cells of mothers and their children.

The sequence was collected from a boy younger than 18 in good health. Sequencing was done on a sample of blood. The J gene is TRBJ2-1, the V gene TRBV2; TRBD2 agrees at 10 bases. CDR3 in DNA: TGTGCCAGCATGGTCCCTAGCGGGAGCTCCTACAATGAGCAGTTCTTC. Protein product: CASMVPSGSSYNEQFF.